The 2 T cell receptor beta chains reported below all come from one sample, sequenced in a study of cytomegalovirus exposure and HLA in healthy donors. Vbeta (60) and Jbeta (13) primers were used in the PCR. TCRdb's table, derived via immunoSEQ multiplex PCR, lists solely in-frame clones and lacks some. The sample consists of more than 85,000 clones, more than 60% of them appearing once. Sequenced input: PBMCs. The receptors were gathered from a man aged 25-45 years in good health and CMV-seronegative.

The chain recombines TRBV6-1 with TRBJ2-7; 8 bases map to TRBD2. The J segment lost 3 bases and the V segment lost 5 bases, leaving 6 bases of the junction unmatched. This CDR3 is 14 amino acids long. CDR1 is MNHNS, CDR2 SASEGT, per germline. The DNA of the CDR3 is TGTGCCAGCAGTCCGCGGGGGGCTAGCTACGAGCAGTACTTC. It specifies CASSPRGASYEQYF.

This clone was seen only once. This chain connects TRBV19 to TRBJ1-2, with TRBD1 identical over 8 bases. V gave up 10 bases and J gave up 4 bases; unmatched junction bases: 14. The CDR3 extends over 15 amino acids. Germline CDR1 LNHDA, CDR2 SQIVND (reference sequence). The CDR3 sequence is CATTSSRGRVYGYTF. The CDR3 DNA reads TGTGCCACCACATCGAGCAGGGGGCGCGTCTATGGCTACACCTTC.